This TCR beta chain was documented in a study of early T cells in non-severe SARS-CoV-2 infection. Looking at the study overall: Chains from this unsorted whole-blood bulk RNA could not be paired. General study findings and limits: Sequences matched to VDJdb favored anti-spike CD8 responses, while private and CD4 specificities were missed.

The CDR3 is 13 residues long. V shed 6 bases and J shed 5 bases, with 9 bases lying between them. CDR1 is KGHDR, CDR2 SFDVKD, per germline. For this clonotype: Its specificity is not known.

cDNA molecules, individually, were tagged with unique molecular identifiers. Using its own MiXCR run on the 5' RACE reads, TCRdb lists one record per CDR3 protein. Of over 75,000 distinct CDR3 sequences listed, less than 15% are singletons. The source is an adult who was a healthcare worker with PCR-confirmed SARS-CoV-2 infection or an uninfected control (not recorded which). The sample consisted of whole blood. The chain has TRBV24-1 and TRBJ2-2; no firm D call. CDR3 coding DNA: TGTGCCACCAGTCGTCAGCCGACCGGGGAGCTGTTTTTT. Protein product: CATSRQPTGELFF.